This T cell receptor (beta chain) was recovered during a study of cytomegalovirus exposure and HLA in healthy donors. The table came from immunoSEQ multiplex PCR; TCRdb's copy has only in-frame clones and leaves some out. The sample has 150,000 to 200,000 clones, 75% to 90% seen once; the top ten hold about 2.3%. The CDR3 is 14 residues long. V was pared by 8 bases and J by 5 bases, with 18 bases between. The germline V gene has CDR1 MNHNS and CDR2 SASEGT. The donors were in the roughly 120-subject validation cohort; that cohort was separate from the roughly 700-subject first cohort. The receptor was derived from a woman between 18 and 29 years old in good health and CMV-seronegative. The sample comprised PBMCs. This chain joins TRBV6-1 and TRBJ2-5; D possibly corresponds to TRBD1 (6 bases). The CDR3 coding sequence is TGTGCCAGCGACCCGACAGGTAGTAGGGAGACCCAGTACTTC. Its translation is CASDPTGSRETQYF.